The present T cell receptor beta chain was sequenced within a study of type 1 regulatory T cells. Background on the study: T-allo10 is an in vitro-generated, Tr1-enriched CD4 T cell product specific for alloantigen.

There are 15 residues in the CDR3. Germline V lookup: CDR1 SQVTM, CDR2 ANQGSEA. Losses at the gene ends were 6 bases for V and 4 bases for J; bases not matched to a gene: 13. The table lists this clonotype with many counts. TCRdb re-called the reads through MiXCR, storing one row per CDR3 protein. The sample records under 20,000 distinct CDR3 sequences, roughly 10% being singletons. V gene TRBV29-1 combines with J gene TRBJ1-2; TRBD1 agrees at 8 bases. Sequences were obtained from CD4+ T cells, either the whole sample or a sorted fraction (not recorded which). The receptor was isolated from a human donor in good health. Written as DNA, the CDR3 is TGCAGCGTACTTCTCGACAGGGGAGAGGGCTATGGCTACACCTTC. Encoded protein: CSVLLDRGEGYGYTF.